Following are 13 T cell receptor beta chains from one sample sequenced in a study of blood T cell repertoires in COVID-19. Data came from immunoSEQ multiplex PCR; TCRdb stores just in-frame clones and leaves some out. Seen here are approximately 500,000 clones, more than 75% observed once, and the top ten hold around 1.9%. The sample was PBMCs or T cells enriched from blood (not recorded which). Receptors were obtained from a woman in her thirties or forties who had recovered from COVID-19.

The chain recombines TRBV18 with TRBJ2-5, with 8 bases identical to TRBD1. CDR1 is KGHSH, CDR2 LQKENI, per germline. Trimming took 2 bases from V and 4 from J; bases not matched to a gene: 6. The CDR3 totals 15 residues. Here the CDR3 reads CASSPAGQGAETQYF. The DNA of the CDR3 is TGTGCCAGCTCACCAGCAGGACAGGGAGCAGAGACCCAGTACTTC.

The chain carries TRBV24-1 and TRBJ2-7; 7 bases line up with TRBD1. Germline V gene sequence: CDR1 KGHDR, CDR2 SFDVKD. This CDR3 contains 14 residues. V trimming: 7 bases; J trimming: 3 bases; junction bases outside the gene matches: 8. CDR3 DNA sequence: TGTGCCACCAGCGACCCGGGACAGAGCTACGAGCAGTACTTC. Translating gives CATSDPGQSYEQYF.

The rearrangement uses TRBV4-3 and TRBJ1-2; 7 bases match TRBD1. This CDR3 comprises 16 residues. V shed 3 bases and J 4 bases; nucleotides not matched to a gene: 11. Germline CDR1 LGHNA, CDR2 YSLEER. CDR3 in DNA: TGCGCCAGCAGCCAGGAAACCGGGACAGAATTCTATGGCTACACCTTC. Encoded protein: CASSQETGTEFYGYTF.

The chain recombines TRBV10-1 with TRBJ2-5, with 15 bases matching TRBD2. CDR3 size: 18 residues. The V segment lost 4 bases and the J segment 2 bases; nucleotides outside the gene matches: 8. The germline V gene encodes CDR1 WNHNN and CDR2 SYGVQD (reference sequence). The CDR3 region is CASSAGLAGGSYQETQYF. DNA for the CDR3: TGCGCCAGCAGTGCAGGACTAGCGGGAGGGTCCTATCAAGAGACCCAGTACTTC.

The CDR3 sequence is CASSLVPRGSYEQYF. The CDR3 coding sequence is TGTGCCAGCAGCTTAGTTCCCAGGGGCTCCTACGAGCAGTACTTC. The chain has TRBV11-2 and TRBJ2-7; possibly TRBD1 for D (6 bases). Germline V gene data show CDR1 as SGHAT and CDR2 as FQNNGV. This CDR3 has 15 amino acids. Trimming left V 1 base short and J 0 bases short, with 10 bases between.

This chain uses TRBV19 with TRBJ1-1; D call uncertain. CDR3 size: 15 residues. Trimming stripped 5 bases from V and 0 bases from J, with 13 bases between. Looked up from germline, CDR1 is LNHDA and CDR2 is SQIVND (reference sequence). The CDR3 region is CASSLGEVMNTEAFF. CDR3 in DNA: TGTGCCAGTAGTCTCGGGGAGGTAATGAACACTGAAGCTTTCTTT. The variable domain in full, with the rest retrieved from reference TRBV19 and TRBJ1-1, is DGGITQSPKYLFRKEGQNVTLSCEQNLNHDAMYWYRQDPGQGLRLIYYSQIVNDFQKGDIAEGYSVSREKKESFPLTVTSAQKNPTAFYLCASSLGEVMNTEAFFGQGTRLTVV.

The chain joins TRBV2 to TRBJ2-7; D perhaps matches TRBD2 (6 bases). The CDR3 is 14 residues long. Looked up from germline, CDR1 is SNHLY and CDR2 is FYNNEI. The ends were cut back, 7 bases at V and 3 bases at J, with 16 bases in the middle. CDR3 DNA sequence: TGTGCCAGCAACCGGGACGGGGGAAGCTACGAGCAGTACTTC. It encodes CASNRDGGSYEQYF.

This rearrangement joins TRBV6-5 to TRBJ2-7; 9 positions agree with TRBD1. CDR1 and CDR2 (germline): MNHEY, SVGAGI. The V segment lost 5 bases and the J segment 4 bases; nucleotides outside the gene matches: 6. The CDR3 covers 14 residues. This chain's CDR3 is CASSPRTGEYEQYF. DNA of the CDR3: TGTGCCAGCAGTCCTCGGACAGGGGAATACGAGCAGTACTTC.

The chain has TRBV30 and TRBJ2-1, with TRBD2 identical over 9 bases. Germline CDR1 is GTSNPN and CDR2 is SVGIG (reference sequence). This CDR3 region has 13 residues. With V trimmed by 4 bases and J by 6 bases, 4 bases remained unmatched. The CDR3 DNA follows: TGTGCCTGGACTAGCGGGATATCCAATGAGCAGTTCTTC. Residues: CAWTSGISNEQFF.

The genes are TRBV4-2 and TRBJ2-1; no firm D call. The length of the CDR3 is 16 residues. Trimming removed 3 bases from V and 5 bases from J, with 17 bases in between. CDR1 LGHNA and CDR2 YNFKEQ come from the germline V gene. The CDR3 sequence is CASSHSYSGTNNEQFF. CDR3 nucleotides: TGTGCCAGCAGCCATTCATACAGTGGAACGAACAATGAGCAGTTCTTC.

This rearrangement joins TRBV27 to TRBJ2-1; 8 bases map to TRBD1. Per germline, CDR1 MNHEY and CDR2 SMNVEV (reference sequence). The CDR3 runs to 16 residues. The V gene end was trimmed by 7 bases and the J gene end by 1 base; junction bases not matched to a gene: 9. CDR3 sequence (DNA): TGTGCCAGCACCCCTAGTCGACAGGGGTCCTACAATGAGCAGTTCTTC. Translation: CASTPSRQGSYNEQFF.

The genes are TRBV11-2 and TRBJ2-7; 11 nucleotides align to TRBD2. Unmatched junction bases numbered 3, after V lost 0 bases and J lost 8 bases. The CDR3 is made up of 14 amino acids. From germline, CDR1 is SGHAT and CDR2 FQNNGV. The CDR3 DNA is TGTGCCAGCAGCTTAGAACTAGCGGGAGCCCAGCAGTACTTC. Translating gives CASSLELAGAQQYF.

The chain uses TRBV7-9 and TRBJ2-2; a possible D gene is TRBD1 (5 bases). CDR1 is SEHNR, CDR2 FQNEAQ, per germline (reference sequence). Trimming cost V 0 bases and J 1 base, with 9 bases left between them. The CDR3 sequence is 16 residues long. The CDR3 region has the DNA TGTGCCAGCAGCTTAGCCCGGACATTGAACACCGGGGAGCTGTTTTTT. Encoded protein: CASSLARTLNTGELFF.